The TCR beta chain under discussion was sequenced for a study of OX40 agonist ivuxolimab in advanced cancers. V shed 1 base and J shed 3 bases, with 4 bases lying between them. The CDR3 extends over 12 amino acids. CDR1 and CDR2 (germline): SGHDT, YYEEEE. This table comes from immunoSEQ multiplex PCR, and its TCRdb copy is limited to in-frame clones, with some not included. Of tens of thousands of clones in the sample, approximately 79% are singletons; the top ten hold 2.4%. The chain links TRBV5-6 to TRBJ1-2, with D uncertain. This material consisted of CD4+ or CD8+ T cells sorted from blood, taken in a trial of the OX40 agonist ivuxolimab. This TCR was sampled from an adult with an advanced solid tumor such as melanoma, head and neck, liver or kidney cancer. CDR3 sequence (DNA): TGTGCCAGCAGCTTGTTGGACTATGGCTACACCTTC. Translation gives CASSLLDYGYTF.